These 27 T cell receptor beta chains were all obtained from the same sample, sequenced in a study of OX40 agonist ivuxolimab in advanced cancers. TCRdb's copy holds only in-frame clones and misses some; the assay was immunoSEQ multiplex PCR. The data show 45,000 to 55,000 clones, with approximately 81% seen just once and about 7% held by the top ten. This material consisted of CD4+ or CD8+ T cells sorted from blood, taken in a trial of the OX40 agonist ivuxolimab. The source of these receptors is an adult with an advanced solid tumor such as melanoma, head and neck, liver or kidney cancer.

The chain employs TRBV5-1 and TRBJ1-2; D remains unclear. The CDR3 loop spans 12 amino acids. CDR1 and CDR2 (germline): SGHRS, YFSETQ. The germline V and J ends were trimmed by 0 bases and 4 bases, with 4 bases remaining between them. The CDR3 loop is CASSLDSYGYTF. CDR3 coding DNA: TGCGCCAGCAGCTTGGACAGCTATGGCTACACCTTC.

The chain links TRBV5-5 to TRBJ2-1; TRBD1 matches 12 bases. The CDR3 is made up of 15 amino acids. V lost 2 bases, J lost 8 bases, and 5 bases stayed unmatched. From germline, CDR1 is SGHKS and CDR2 YYEKEE (reference sequence). CDR3 nucleotide sequence: TGTGCCAGCAGCTTTAGGGGACAGGGGGCCGATGAGCAGTTCTTC. It encodes CASSFRGQGADEQFF.

The rearrangement uses TRBV10-2 and TRBJ2-3; 12 nucleotides line up with TRBD2. Trimming removed 4 bases from V and 4 bases from J; junction bases left unmatched: 18. The V gene's germline CDR1 is WSHSY and CDR2 SAAADI. The CDR3 totals 20 residues. The CDR3: CASSGTGTSGSKLPADTQYF. The CDR3 DNA reads as TGCGCCAGCAGTGGAACCGGGACTAGCGGGTCAAAATTGCCCGCAGATACGCAGTATTTT.

The chain uses TRBV27 and TRBJ1-1; 8 bases align to TRBD1. There are 14 residues in the CDR3. Trimming took 3 bases from V and 5 from J; bases not matched to a gene: 5. The germline gives CDR1 MNHEY, CDR2 SMNVEV (reference sequence). Here the CDR3 reads CASSFDRGRTEAFF. The CDR3 DNA sequence: TGTGCCAGCAGTTTTGACAGGGGAAGGACTGAAGCTTTCTTT.

This chain links TRBV28 with TRBJ2-3, with 9 bases fitting TRBD1. Germline CDR1 and CDR2: MDHEN and SYDVKM. The CDR3 has 15 amino acids. The J segment lost 4 bases and the V segment lost 6 bases, leaving 8 bases of the junction unmatched. The CDR3 DNA reads as TGTGCCAGCAGCTTTACAGGGGGCGAGGCAGATACGCAGTATTTT. Translated, it gives CASSFTGGEADTQYF.

The gene calls are TRBV6-1 and TRBJ1-5; D not certain. V shed 8 bases and J shed 5 bases, with 4 bases lying between them. The V gene's germline CDR1 is MNHNS and CDR2 SASEGT. The CDR3 length is 10 residues. CDR3 in amino acids: CASGYQPQHF. CDR3 nucleotide sequence: TGTGCCAGCGGGTATCAGCCCCAGCATTTT.

This clone was detected a few times. This chain joins TRBV28 and TRBJ1-1, with D maybe TRBD1 (5 bases). CDR1 is MDHEN, CDR2 SYDVKM, per germline. The CDR3 length is 16 residues. The germline V and J ends were trimmed by 2 bases and 1 base, with 14 bases remaining between them. CDR3 DNA: TGTGCCAGCAGTTTAGGGGCCGCACTGGGGAACACTGAAGCTTTCTTT. It encodes CASSLGAALGNTEAFF. Filled out from reference TRBV28 and TRBJ1-1, the complete variable domain reads DVKVTQSSRYLVKRTGEKVFLECVQDMDHENMFWYRQDPGLGLRLIYFSYDVKMKEKGDIPEGYSVSREKKERFSLILESASTNQTSMYLCASSLGAALGNTEAFFGQGTRLTVV.

The chain combines TRBV9 with TRBJ2-1; no definite D call. CDR1 and CDR2 from the germline V gene are SGDLS and YYNGEE. V was shortened by 0 bases and J by 5 bases, with 6 bases between the two germline ends. The CDR3 sequence is 13 residues long. The CDR3: CASSVEGHNEQFF. CDR3 coding DNA: TGTGCCAGCAGCGTAGAAGGGCACAATGAGCAGTTCTTC.

The CDR3 region has the DNA TGTGCCAGCAGCCATCGACAGGGGAACGAAGATACGCAGTATTTT. It encodes CASSHRQGNEDTQYF. The chain carries TRBV5-6 and TRBJ2-3, with TRBD1 matching 8 bases. Germline CDR1 reads SGHDT; CDR2 reads YYEEEE. The CDR3 covers 15 residues. V dropped 4 bases and J dropped 5; count of bases not matched to a gene: 9.

This chain links TRBV27 with TRBJ1-6; 7 positions match TRBD1. Germline V gene sequence: CDR1 MNHEY, CDR2 SMNVEV (reference sequence). Trimming at V came to 3 bases and at J to 9 bases, leaving 5 bases not matched to a gene. The length of the CDR3 is 14 residues. Written as DNA, the CDR3 is TGTGCCAGCAGTTTGACCCACAGGGGTTCACCCCTCCACTTT. Its translation: CASSLTHRGSPLHF.

CDR3 in amino acids: CASNLRGLGNTIYF. The CDR3 nucleotides read TGTGCCAGCAACCTCAGGGGGCTCGGAAACACCATATATTTT. This rearrangement joins TRBV28 to TRBJ1-3, with 8 bases aligning to TRBD1. Trimming removed 7 bases from V and 4 bases from J; junction bases left unmatched: 6. The CDR3 totals 14 residues. Germline CDR1 is MDHEN and CDR2 is SYDVKM.

The chain uses TRBV28 and TRBJ2-5; TRBD2 matches 8 bases. Germline V CDR1 and CDR2: MDHEN, SYDVKM. The CDR3 is 20 residues long. V dropped 4 bases and J dropped 0; count of bases not matched to a gene: 19. The CDR3 is CASSSIDPGLVNLYQETQYF. The CDR3 DNA follows: TGTGCCAGCAGTTCGATAGACCCGGGACTAGTCAACCTCTACCAAGAGACCCAGTACTTC.

By share, this clone counts as medium-sized. The chain couples TRBV6-1 to TRBJ1-1, with TRBD1 as a possible D gene (6 bases). CDR3 size: 11 residues. Germline CDR1 reads MNHNS; CDR2 reads SASEGT. Trimming took 3 bases from V and 11 from J, leaving 10 bases between them. Here the CDR3 DNA reads TGTGCCAGCAGTGACGGGGGGGCCGCTTTCTTT. This codes for CASSDGGAAFF.

V gene TRBV13 combines with J gene TRBJ2-7; 7 bases fit TRBD2. Losses at the gene ends were 1 base for V and 2 bases for J; bases not matched to a gene: 8. Germline CDR1 and CDR2: PRHDT and FYEKMQ (reference sequence). The CDR3 has 16 residues. The CDR3 protein is CASSLASTSRTYEQYF. CDR3 coding DNA: TGTGCCAGCAGCTTAGCGTCGACTAGCAGAACCTACGAGCAGTACTTC.

This chain joins TRBV30 and TRBJ1-1; D is uncertain. Germline V gene sequence: CDR1 GTSNPN, CDR2 SVGIG (reference sequence). This CDR3 region has 13 residues. The V end lost 3 bases, the J end lost 5 bases, and 13 bases lay between the germline ends. CDR3 region: CAWSAHTSTEAFF. The CDR3, as DNA: TGTGCCTGGAGCGCCCACACCTCGACTGAAGCTTTCTTT.

As to this clone: The sample has other DNA sequences that encode this CDR3 too. The chain links TRBV9 to TRBJ2-3; 11 nucleotides line up with TRBD2. The V segment lost 2 bases and the J segment 2 bases; nucleotides outside the gene matches: 1. The germline V gene encodes CDR1 SGDLS and CDR2 YYNGEE. The CDR3 is 15 amino acids. In DNA, the CDR3 is TGTGCCAGCAGCGTTAGCGGGAGGGCCACAGATACGCAGTATTTT. Translation: CASSVSGRATDTQYF.

The rearrangement uses TRBV9 and TRBJ2-1; unclear D gene. V was trimmed by 1 base and J by 8 bases, leaving 10 bases between them. Germline assignment: CDR1 SGDLS and CDR2 YYNGEE. The CDR3 contains 13 residues. CDR3 loop: CASSVLLFDEQFF. The CDR3 coding sequence is TGTGCCAGCAGCGTACTTCTGTTCGATGAGCAGTTCTTC. The entire variable domain, with the rest obtained from reference TRBV9 and TRBJ2-1, is as follows: DSGVTQTPKHLITATGQRVTLRCSPRSGDLSVYWYQQSLDQGLQFLIQYYNGEERAKGNILERFSAQQFPDLHSELNLSSLELGDSALYFCASSVLLFDEQFFGPGTRLTVL.

The rearrangement uses TRBV10-1 and TRBJ2-3, with TRBD1 as a possible D gene (6 bases). Germline V gives CDR1 WNHNN, CDR2 SYGVQD (reference sequence). With 3 bases removed from V and 2 bases from J, the gap between germline ends came to 15 bases. The CDR3 is 16 amino acids. The CDR3, as DNA: TGCGCCAGCAGTGAATCTGGGGACAAGGCCACAGATACGCAGTATTTT. It specifies CASSESGDKATDTQYF.

This sequence joins TRBV9 and TRBJ1-4, with a possible D match to TRBD1 (5 bases). Germline V lookup: CDR1 SGDLS, CDR2 YYNGEE. The germline V and J ends were trimmed by 3 bases and 8 bases, with 20 bases remaining between them. The CDR3 loop spans 16 amino acids. In nucleotides, the CDR3 is TGTGCCAGCAGCGCAACCGGCGGGACTCGCGACGAAAAACTGTTTTTT. Translation gives CASSATGGTRDEKLFF.

The chain is built from TRBV7-8 and TRBJ2-5, with 12 bases matching TRBD1. This CDR3 spans 15 amino acids. The V segment lost 1 base and the J segment 4 bases; nucleotides outside the gene matches: 1. CDR1 is SGHVS, CDR2 FQNEAQ, per germline. CDR3 protein: CASSLGDRGLETQYF. The CDR3 coding sequence is TGTGCCAGCAGCTTAGGGGACAGGGGGCTAGAGACCCAGTACTTC.

The chain has TRBV4-1 and TRBJ2-1; D unresolved. The CDR3 spans 14 residues. Germline V CDR1 and CDR2: MGHRA, YSYEKL. The V gene lost 2 bases and the J gene lost 5 bases, with 10 bases spanning the gap. The CDR3 loop reads CASSQLVGHNEQFF. The CDR3 bases are TGCGCCAGCAGCCAACTGGTAGGACACAATGAGCAGTTCTTC.

The chain couples TRBV13 to TRBJ2-1, with 11 bases fitting TRBD1. Germline V gene sequence: CDR1 PRHDT, CDR2 FYEKMQ (reference sequence). The V and J ends lost 4 bases and 9 bases, in that order; junction bases with no gene match: 2. The CDR3 contains 13 residues. CDR3: CASSSGTGGEQFF. Written as DNA, the CDR3 is TGTGCCAGCAGCTCCGGGACAGGGGGTGAGCAGTTCTTC.

The V gene is TRBV28, the J gene TRBJ2-7; D is unclear. Germline V CDR1 and CDR2: MDHEN, SYDVKM. CDR3 length: 17 amino acids. V was trimmed by 3 bases and J by 0 bases, leaving 18 bases between them. The CDR3 nucleotides are TGTGCCAGCAGTTTCCCCCTTACGGAGTTTAGCTCCTACGAGCAGTACTTC. Translating it yields CASSFPLTEFSSYEQYF.

This sequence joins TRBV5-4 and TRBJ1-1; D is unclear. CDR1 is SGHNT, CDR2 YYREEE, per germline (reference sequence). V was pared by 0 bases and J by 4 bases, with 10 bases between. The CDR3 is made up of 14 amino acids. CDR3 loop: CASSLGAGGTEAFF. The CDR3 DNA follows: TGTGCCAGCAGCTTGGGGGCAGGCGGCACTGAAGCTTTCTTT.

The chain joins TRBV5-1 to TRBJ2-2, with a possible D match to TRBD1 (6 bases). This CDR3 region has 14 residues. CDR1 and CDR2 from the germline V gene are SGHRS and YFSETQ. V was shortened by 2 bases and J by 7 bases, with 12 bases between the two germline ends. The CDR3 bases are TGCGCCAGCAGCTTACAGGGTAGTGGCGGGGAGCTGTTTTTT. Amino acid sequence: CASSLQGSGGELFF.

The chain couples TRBV6-1 to TRBJ1-5; no clear D gene. The CDR3 contains 17 residues. V was clipped by 2 bases and J by 0 bases, with 14 bases between them. The V gene's germline CDR1 is MNHNS and CDR2 SASEGT. The CDR3 sequence is CASSEIPPTVSNQPQHF. In DNA, the CDR3 is TGTGCCAGCAGTGAAATCCCCCCCACAGTTAGCAATCAGCCCCAGCATTTT.

The V and J genes are TRBV27 and TRBJ1-1; D is ambiguous. V lost 2 bases and J 3 bases, leaving 13 bases between the germline ends. The CDR3 contains 15 residues. Germline-derived CDR1 and CDR2 are MNHEY and SMNVEV (reference sequence). This chain's CDR3 is CASSLQATRYTEAFF. CDR3 DNA sequence: TGTGCCAGCAGTTTACAGGCGACACGCTACACTGAAGCTTTCTTT.